The 18 T cell receptor beta chains in this list originate from one sample, sequenced in a study of shared clonotypes between healthy human individuals. Profiled with immunoSEQ multiplex PCR; TCRdb holds only in-frame clones, not every one. Of some 2,500,000 clones listed, 93% are singletons. Sequencing was performed on naive CD4+ T cells from PBMCs. Subset defined: CD45RA+ positively selected. Source of these receptors: a man aged 18 to 35 in good health. Some clones in this sample may be carry-over from other donors' samples.

On this clone itself: Other DNA sequences in this sample translate to the same CDR3. The chain has TRBV27 and TRBJ2-2, with TRBD1 matching over 10 bases. CDR1 and CDR2 from the germline V gene are MNHEY and SMNVEV (reference sequence). V was pared by 5 bases and J by 2 bases, with 5 bases of the junction left unmatched. This CDR3 spans 16 amino acids. CDR3 bases: TGTGCCAGCAGTCGAAGGGACAGGGGAAACACCGGGGAGCTGTTTTTT. Amino acid sequence: CASSRRDRGNTGELFF.

The chain uses TRBV4-3 and TRBJ1-4; possible D gene TRBD1, 5 bases. Deletions cut 4 bases from V and 2 bases from J, with 8 bases between. The CDR3 is 14 amino acids. Germline CDR1 LGHNA, CDR2 YSLEER. CDR3 sequence: CASSRDLTNEKLFF. The CDR3 DNA reads as TGCGCCAGCAGCCGGGACTTGACTAATGAAAAACTGTTTTTT.

This chain joins TRBV5-4 and TRBJ2-6; a weak D match, TRBD2 (5 bases). V lost 4 bases and J 4 bases, leaving 6 bases between the germline ends. The CDR3 runs to 13 residues. Germline V CDR1 and CDR2: SGHNT, YYREEE (reference sequence). CDR3 in amino acids: CASSRGGANVLTF. The CDR3 coding sequence is TGTGCCAGCAGCCGAGGGGGGGCCAACGTCCTGACTTTC.

This chain links TRBV11-2 with TRBJ2-7, with 16 nucleotides matching TRBD2. The CDR3 length is 16 residues. In germline, CDR1 is SGHAT, CDR2 FQNNGV. V lost 5 bases and J lost 5; bases outside the gene matches: 6. This CDR3 reads CASSRGTSGRAHEQYF. The CDR3 region has the DNA TGTGCCAGCAGCCGAGGGACTAGCGGGAGGGCACACGAGCAGTACTTC.

V gene TRBV6-5 combines with J gene TRBJ1-2, with D tentatively TRBD1 (5 bases). Germline loops: CDR1 MNHEY, CDR2 SVGAGI. V lost 8 bases and J 0 bases, leaving 7 bases between the germline ends. The CDR3 runs to 12 residues. CDR3 DNA sequence: TGTGCCAGCCGGGGACCTAACTATGGCTACACCTTC. Protein: CASRGPNYGYTF.

The J gene is TRBJ2-5, the V gene TRBV5-4; D gene unclear. Germline assignment: CDR1 SGHNT and CDR2 YYREEE (reference sequence). V was shortened by 4 bases and J by 0 bases, with 19 bases between the two germline ends. CDR3 size: 17 residues. CDR3 protein: CASSGRSPNSYQETQYF. In DNA form, the CDR3 reads TGTGCCAGCAGCGGCAGATCCCCCAATTCGTACCAAGAGACCCAGTACTTC.

The chain has TRBV7-2 and TRBJ2-7; D uncertain. The germline V gene has CDR1 SGHTA and CDR2 FQGNSA. V lost 5 bases, J lost 3 bases, and 5 bases lay in between. The length of the CDR3 is 11 residues. The CDR3 loop reads CASSEIYEQYF. Written as DNA, the CDR3 is TGTGCCAGCAGCGAGATCTACGAGCAGTACTTC. Together with reference TRBV7-2 and TRBJ2-7, the CDR3 gives the full variable domain: GAGVSQSPSNKVTEKGKDVELRCDPISGHTALYWYRQSLGQGLEFLIYFQGNSAPDKSGLPSDRFSAERTGGSVSTLTIQRTQQEDSAVYLCASSEIYEQYFGPGTRLTVT.

The chain links TRBV28 to TRBJ1-4, with 7 nucleotides matching TRBD1. This CDR3 is built from 14 residues. V was pared by 8 bases and J by 0 bases, with 3 bases of the junction left unmatched. Germline lookup yields CDR1 MDHEN and CDR2 SYDVKM. CDR3 amino acids: CASGTGATNEKLFF. Written as DNA, the CDR3 is TGTGCCAGCGGAACAGGGGCAACTAATGAAAAACTGTTTTTT.

The chain links TRBV6-5 to TRBJ2-7; TRBD2 matches 13 bases. Germline-derived CDR1 and CDR2 are MNHEY and SVGAGI. V lost 6 bases and J lost 11; bases outside the gene matches: 7. This CDR3 has 13 residues. Written as DNA, the CDR3 is TGTGCCAGCAGGACTAGCGGGAGGCCGCATGAGTACTTC. Its translation is CASRTSGRPHEYF.

This clone is a singleton in its sample. This chain joins TRBV7-8 and TRBJ2-5; D may correspond to TRBD1 or TRBD2 (5 bases each). Germline V lookup: CDR1 SGHVS, CDR2 FQNEAQ. The CDR3 is 15 residues long. The V gene lost 5 bases and the J gene lost 5 bases, with 18 bases spanning the gap. The CDR3 DNA sequence: TGTGCCAGCAGCGCCCAACGGGGCCCGAGGGAGACCCAGTACTTC. Translating it yields CASSAQRGPRETQYF.

This chain links TRBV28 with TRBJ2-3; D is unresolved. Trimming took off 3 bases at V and 1 base at J, with 11 bases between the two ends. The CDR3 consists of 15 residues. The germline V gene has CDR1 MDHEN and CDR2 SYDVKM. The CDR3 sequence: CASSLPGHGTDTQYF. The CDR3 region has the DNA TGTGCCAGCAGTTTGCCAGGTCATGGCACAGATACGCAGTATTTT.

The V gene is TRBV27, the J gene TRBJ1-2, with 9 bases matching TRBD1. Trimming cost V 3 bases and J 2 bases; bases outside gene matches: 1. The CDR3 totals 14 residues. Germline V gene lookup returns CDR1 MNHEY and CDR2 SMNVEV (reference sequence). The CDR3 nucleotides are TGTGCCAGCAGTTTCGGACAGGGGAACTATGGCTACACCTTC. It yields the protein CASSFGQGNYGYTF.

The table lists this clone with a count of one. This chain joins TRBV7-9 and TRBJ1-5; 7 positions match TRBD1. Germline-derived CDR1 and CDR2 are SEHNR and FQNEAQ (reference sequence). The junction had 0 bases not matched to a gene; V was cut back by 1 base and J by 0 bases. The CDR3 totals 15 residues. In DNA form, the CDR3 reads TGTGCCAGCAGCTTAGGGACAGGTAGCAATCAGCCCCAGCATTTT. It translates to CASSLGTGSNQPQHF.

The gene calls are TRBV4-1 and TRBJ2-2, with 8 bases lining up with TRBD1. The CDR3 is made up of 16 amino acids. After removal of 7 bases from V and 8 bases from J, the junction contained 15 bases not matched to a gene. The germline V gene encodes CDR1 MGHRA and CDR2 YSYEKL. CDR3 in DNA: TGCGCCAGCAAGTACCTACCGACAGGGGAAGGTGGGGAGCTGTTTTTT. Amino acids: CASKYLPTGEGGELFF.

The chain employs TRBV5-1 and TRBJ1-5, with a tentative D call TRBD1 (5 bases). Germline CDR1 reads SGHRS; CDR2 reads YFSETQ. V lost 3 bases to trimming and J lost 3 bases, with 10 bases between them. The CDR3 extends over 14 amino acids. In DNA form, the CDR3 reads TGCGCCAGCAGCTCCGGGACCCCCAATCAGCCCCAGCATTTT. Its protein product is CASSSGTPNQPQHF.

The chain has TRBV6-4 and TRBJ2-7; D is perhaps TRBD1 (5 bases). The length of the CDR3 is 13 residues. Germline V gene lookup returns CDR1 MRHNA and CDR2 SNTAGT. V was clipped by 4 bases and J by 7 bases, with 14 bases between them. CDR3 sequence reads: CASSVTGAWEQYF. Here the CDR3 DNA reads TGTGCCAGCAGTGTTACAGGAGCCTGGGAGCAGTACTTC.

V gene TRBV9 combines with J gene TRBJ2-7, with 10 bases that match TRBD1. The CDR3 spans 14 residues. After removal of 4 bases from V and 3 bases from J, the junction contained 4 bases not matched to a gene. The germline V gene has CDR1 SGDLS and CDR2 YYNGEE. The CDR3 DNA reads TGTGCCAGCAGCACGGGACAGGGGAACTACGAGCAGTACTTC. The encoded protein is CASSTGQGNYEQYF.

The DNA for the CDR3 is TGTGCCTGGAGTCGACGCGGGAGTGGGGATGAGCAGTTCTTC. This codes for CAWSRRGSGDEQFF. V gene TRBV30 combines with J gene TRBJ2-1, with TRBD2 identical over 7 bases. The CDR3 covers 14 residues. Trimming cost V 2 bases and J 8 bases; bases outside gene matches: 9. Germline CDR1 is GTSNPN and CDR2 is SVGIG (reference sequence).